Shown below are 22 T cell receptor beta chains from a single sample sequenced in a study of response to subunit inactivated influenza vaccine. One entry per CDR3 protein, called by TCRdb with MiXCR from the RT-PCR reads. Among 500,000 to 650,000 distinct CDR3 sequences listed, under 9% were seen once. This specimen consisted of PBMCs from blood, obtained around 25 months after vaccination. These receptors originate from a man aged 50 to 69 who received an inactivated influenza vaccine.

This clonotype was found a few times. V usage is TRBV19 and J usage is TRBJ2-1, with 9 bases matching TRBD2. Germline CDR1 and CDR2: LNHDA and SQIVND (reference sequence). The trim removed 3 bases at V and 8 bases at J, leaving 2 bases unmatched. This CDR3 region has 13 residues. CDR3 region: CASSMGLAYEQFF. The CDR3 bases are TGTGCCAGTAGTATGGGACTAGCCTATGAGCAGTTCTTC.

Only a few counts were recorded for this clonotype. The genes are TRBV6-5 and TRBJ1-1; possible D gene TRBD1, 5 bases. The CDR3 totals 13 residues. The V end was cut by 3 bases, the J end by 4 bases, with 9 bases between. Germline CDR1 is MNHEY and CDR2 is SVGAGI. CDR3 in DNA: TGTGCCAGCAGTTATACTGGGACCACTGAAGCTTTCTTT. Translated, it gives CASSYTGTTEAFF.

This clonotype was picked up a small number of times. The rearrangement uses TRBV28 and TRBJ2-4, with 13 bases aligning to TRBD2. This CDR3 has 21 amino acids. Trimming cost V 4 bases and J 1 base; bases outside gene matches: 16. Germline V gene data show CDR1 as MDHEN and CDR2 as SYDVKM. In DNA form, the CDR3 reads TGTGCCAGCAGTTCAATAATTTGGGGGACTAGCGGGACCGGGGCCAAAAACATTCAGTACTTC. Amino acid sequence: CASSSIIWGTSGTGAKNIQYF.

This clonotype was observed a handful of times. V and J are TRBV9 and TRBJ2-2; 9 bases agree with TRBD2. With V trimmed by 2 bases and J by 2 bases, 1 base remained unmatched. Per germline, CDR1 SGDLS and CDR2 YYNGEE. The CDR3 loop spans 15 amino acids. CDR3 amino acids: CASSVSGSNTGELFF. DNA of the CDR3: TGTGCCAGCAGCGTTAGCGGGAGTAACACCGGGGAGCTGTTTTTT.

This clonotype was observed a few times. This chain links TRBV20-1 with TRBJ1-6; D is unresolved. The germline V gene encodes CDR1 DFQATT and CDR2 SNEGSKA (reference sequence). This CDR3 spans 17 amino acids. Trimming pared 0 bases from V and 0 bases from J, leaving 12 bases between. The CDR3 region has the DNA TGCAGTGCTAGAGATGGGCAGAAGAGCTCCTATAATTCACCCCTCCACTTT. It translates to CSARDGQKSSYNSPLHF.

The rearrangement joins TRBV29-1 to TRBJ1-2, with unresolved D. This CDR3 has 11 residues. Germline V gene lookup returns CDR1 SQVTM and CDR2 ANQGSEA. Trimming took 3 bases from V and 4 from J, leaving 6 bases between them. CDR3 sequence (DNA): TGCAGCGTTGATCTGGGCTATGGCTACACCTTC. It is translated as CSVDLGYGYTF. The full variable domain, completed using reference TRBV29-1 and TRBJ1-2, is SAVISQKPSRDICQRGTSLTIQCQVDSQVTMMFWYRQQPGQSLTLIATANQGSEATYESGFVIDKFPISRPNLTFSTLTVSNMSPEDSSIYLCSVDLGYGYTFGSGTRLTVV.

This clonotype was seen a handful of times. V is TRBV11-2 and J is TRBJ1-6; no clear D. CDR1 and CDR2 (germline): SGHAT, FQNNGV. The CDR3 length is 16 residues. V was trimmed by 1 base and J by 10 bases, leaving 17 bases between them. The CDR3, as DNA: TGTGCCAGCAGCTTAGTAGCCCTAGGTGGCGGGTCACCCCTCCACTTT. This sequence encodes CASSLVALGGGSPLHF.

The table lists this clonotype with a few counts. The V call is TRBV12-3 or TRBV12-4, the J call TRBJ2-1; tentative D call: TRBD1 (6 bases). V was pared by 5 bases and J by 9 bases, with 14 bases between. This CDR3 contains 13 residues. The CDR3 spells CASSRDTGTEQFF. The CDR3 DNA reads TGTGCCAGCAGTCGTGATACAGGGACTGAGCAGTTCTTC.

V usage is TRBV7-6 and J usage is TRBJ2-1; maybe TRBD1 (6 bases). V was pared by 5 bases and J by 0 bases, with 17 bases between. The CDR3 runs 17 residues. CDR1 and CDR2 from the germline V gene are SGHVS and FNYEAQ. As DNA, the CDR3 is TGTGCCAGCAGCCATAAAACAGGGTCCCCCTCCTACAATGAGCAGTTCTTC. Translation gives CASSHKTGSPSYNEQFF.

The rearrangement joins TRBV12-3 or TRBV12-4 to TRBJ2-4; D assignment may be TRBD1 or TRBD2 (5 bases each). The germline V and J ends were trimmed by 3 bases and 5 bases, with 5 bases remaining between them. The CDR3 totals 12 residues. The CDR3 spells CASSLGENIQYF. The CDR3 DNA is TGTGCCAGCAGTTTGGGGGAAAACATTCAGTACTTC.

Only a few counts were recorded for this clonotype. The chain recombines TRBV19 with TRBJ2-3; 8 bases agree with TRBD2. Germline lookup yields CDR1 LNHDA and CDR2 SQIVND (reference sequence). This CDR3 is 15 amino acids long. The V segment lost 4 bases and the J segment 6 bases; nucleotides outside the gene matches: 9. The CDR3, as DNA: TGTGCCAGTAGTAACGGGAGGGCCCAAAGGGATACGCAGTATTTT. Amino acids: CASSNGRAQRDTQYF.

The chain couples TRBV4-1 to TRBJ1-2; D is ambiguous. The CDR3 has 12 amino acids. Looked up from germline, CDR1 is MGHRA and CDR2 is YSYEKL. The V gene lost 9 bases and the J gene lost 6 bases, with 14 bases spanning the gap. The CDR3 reads CASHDGRDGYTF. The CDR3 coding sequence is TGCGCCAGTCACGACGGGAGAGATGGCTACACCTTC.

This clonotype was detected only once. This chain connects TRBV4-3 to TRBJ2-7; 10 bases match TRBD2. The CDR3 consists of 16 residues. The trim removed 0 bases at V and 3 bases at J, leaving 5 bases unmatched. Germline CDR1 and CDR2: LGHNA and YSLEER. The CDR3 region has the DNA TGCGCCAGCAGCCAAGATCTCCAGCGGGAGGGCTACGAGCAGTACTTC. Protein product: CASSQDLQREGYEQYF.

This clonotype was seen a few times. The rearrangement links TRBV6-5 to TRBJ1-2; 8 nucleotides match TRBD1. Looked up from germline, CDR1 is MNHEY and CDR2 is SVGAGI. There are 15 residues in the CDR3. V dropped 2 bases and J dropped 8; count of bases not matched to a gene: 10. CDR3 sequence reads: CASSYQPTGELGYTF. The DNA of the CDR3 is TGTGCCAGCAGTTACCAACCGACAGGGGAGCTCGGCTACACCTTC.

This clonotype was observed a handful of times. V is TRBV3-1 and J is TRBJ1-1; 9 positions agree with TRBD1. Germline assignment: CDR1 LGHDT and CDR2 YNNKEL (reference sequence). CDR3 size: 18 residues. The J segment lost 0 bases and the V segment lost 4 bases, leaving 12 bases of the junction unmatched. The CDR3 DNA sequence: TGTGCCAGCAGCCTGCTCGGGACAGGGAACCTCATGAACACTGAAGCTTTCTTT. Amino acid sequence: CASSLLGTGNLMNTEAFF. The whole variable domain, remainder taken from reference TRBV3-1 and TRBJ1-1, is DTAVSQTPKYLVTQMGNDKSIKCEQNLGHDTMYWYKQDSKKFLKIMFSYNNKELIINETVPNRFSPKSPDKAHLNLHINSLELGDSAVYFCASSLLGTGNLMNTEAFFGQGTRLTVV.

This clonotype appeared a few times. The chain joins TRBV28 to TRBJ1-5; D unclear. Deletions cut 6 bases from V and 1 base from J, with 7 bases between. The length of the CDR3 is 13 residues. Germline CDR1 reads MDHEN; CDR2 reads SYDVKM. The CDR3 loop reads CASRGPSNQPQHF. CDR3 sequence (DNA): TGTGCCAGCAGAGGACCGAGCAATCAGCCCCAGCATTTT.

This clonotype was detected a few times. This chain links TRBV9 with TRBJ2-2; D gene uncertain. V gave up 3 bases and J gave up 4 bases, with 16 bases separating them. The CDR3 contains 16 residues. The germline V gene encodes CDR1 SGDLS and CDR2 YYNGEE. The DNA of the CDR3 is TGTGCCAGCAGCGGGACCTCCAGGTCCCGCACCGGGGAGCTGTTTTTT. Translated: CASSGTSRSRTGELFF.

This clonotype has just a few counts. The genes are TRBV20-1 and TRBJ1-1; D perhaps matches TRBD1 (6 bases). Germline-derived CDR1 and CDR2 are DFQATT and SNEGSKA (reference sequence). The V and J ends lost 0 bases and 7 bases respectively, with 21 bases between them. This CDR3 contains 16 residues. DNA of the CDR3: TGCAGTGCTAGAGAATCTTATAGTACAGGGCTGGATGAAGCTTTCTTT. Translated, it gives CSARESYSTGLDEAFF.

This chain joins TRBV5-1 and TRBJ1-2; 8 bases align to TRBD1. The trim removed 3 bases at V and 8 bases at J, leaving 12 bases unmatched. Per the germline V gene, CDR1 is SGHRS and CDR2 is YFSETQ. The CDR3 extends over 15 amino acids. Here the CDR3 reads CASSSMTGVGQGYTF. The DNA of the CDR3 is TGCGCCAGCAGCTCGATGACAGGGGTCGGACAAGGCTACACCTTC. Full variable domain (missing parts from reference TRBV5-1 and TRBJ1-2): KAGVTQTPRYLIKTRGQQVTLSCSPISGHRSVSWYQQTPGQGLQFLFEYFSETQRNKGNFPGRFSGRQFSNSRSEMNVSTLELGDSALYLCASSSMTGVGQGYTFGSGTRLTVV.

CDR3 sequence (DNA): TGTGCCAGCAGCACCCGGACAGTGACTTTAGCCAAAAACATTCAGTACTTC. It is translated as CASSTRTVTLAKNIQYF. The chain combines TRBV12-3 or TRBV12-4 with TRBJ2-4, with D perhaps matching TRBD1 (6 bases). This CDR3 has 17 residues. Trimming pared 6 bases from V and 0 bases from J, leaving 18 bases between.

The chain carries TRBV6-1 and TRBJ2-7, with D possibly called TRBD1 or TRBD2 (6 bases each). Germline V gene lookup returns CDR1 MNHNS and CDR2 SASEGT. Deletions cut 1 base from V and 5 bases from J, with 12 bases between. The CDR3 is made up of 14 amino acids. CDR3 bases: TGTGCCAGCAGTGAAGTTAGGGGGGTCCACGAGCAGTACTTC. The encoded protein is CASSEVRGVHEQYF.

This clonotype was seen a handful of times. The chain recombines TRBV5-5 with TRBJ1-5; maybe TRBD1 (5 bases). Trimming removed 3 bases from V and 5 bases from J, with 15 bases in between. The CDR3 runs 15 residues. Germline values: CDR1 SGHKS, CDR2 YYEKEE (reference sequence). The CDR3 nucleotides read TGTGCCAGCAGCTCCGACAGCCTAGGGGATCAGCCCCAGCATTTT. This codes for CASSSDSLGDQPQHF. Supplemented by reference TRBV5-5 and TRBJ1-5, the full variable domain reads DAGVTQSPTHLIKTRGQQVTLRCSPISGHKSVSWYQQVLGQGPQFIFQYYEKEERGRGNFPDRFSARQFPNYSSELNVNALLLGDSALYLCASSSDSLGDQPQHFGDGTRLSIL.